The sequence of this T cell receptor (beta chain) was determined in a study of cytomegalovirus exposure and HLA in healthy donors. Overall study context: One earlier analysis, a look at 180 million or so T cells, found roughly 120 million unique TCR beta sequences.

Study-wide results and limits: Being productive about 90% or about 30% of the time was typical of most TCR beta V segments in an earlier analysis. Investigators reported 150 to 200 TCR beta chains as tied to cytomegalovirus. In a later analysis, at a false discovery rate of 0.05, roughly 17,000 TCR beta sequences matched HLA alleles.

Concerning this clone: The antigen remains undetermined.

PCR primers comprised 60 Vbeta and 13 Jbeta primers. TCRdb's copy holds only in-frame clones and misses some; the assay was immunoSEQ multiplex PCR. Of approximately 200,000 clones in the sample, 75% to 85% are singletons; the top ten hold over 1.5%. Germline values: CDR1 SGHVS, CDR2 FNYEAQ. The CDR3 totals 16 residues. The junction had 6 bases not matched to a gene; V was cut back by 5 bases and J by 0 bases. The chain is built from TRBV7-6 and TRBJ2-4, with TRBD1 matching 8 bases. The clonotype comes from a girl aged 10 to 17 in good health and CMV-seropositive. Specimen: PBMCs. The CDR3 spells CASSDGQGVAKNIQYF. CDR3 sequence (DNA): TGTGCCAGCAGCGACGGACAGGGAGTAGCCAAAAACATTCAGTACTTC.